A selection of T cell receptor beta chains follows, all from one sample in a study of T cell repertoires in cytomegalovirus infection. Using its own MiXCR run on the reads, TCRdb lists one record per CDR3 protein. The table lists 800,000 to 950,000 distinct CDR3 sequences, 32% of them singletons, with around 12% in the top ten. Their target antigens are unknown. The starting material was cultured CD8+ T cells from PBMCs, obtained from culture after CMV antigen stimulation. All receptors derive from a human donor in good health (CMV status not recorded). Some clones in this sample may be carry-over from other donors' samples. Each CDR3 is given without its conserved first and last residue.

j_gene,v_gene,CDR3aa
TRBJ2-2,TRBV7-9,ASSPSSGNTGELF
TRBJ1-4,TRBV7-9,ASSSPTGEKLF
TRBJ1-3,TRBV7-6,ASSLEARNTIY
TRBJ2-3,TRBV7-3,ASSYGGDTQY
TRBJ1-1,TRBV20-1,SASSPMNTEAF
TRBJ1-5,TRBV4-3,ASSQLMGEPQH
TRBJ1-1,TRBV6-2/TRBV6-3,ASTKRGDPGKDTEAF
TRBJ1-1,TRBV10-2,ASSEELMNTEAF
TRBJ2-3,TRBV4-1,ASSHPLGGSGIDTQY
TRBJ1-1,TRBV9,ASSDAGTGVAEAF
TRBJ1-1,TRBV10-3,AIYAGGGTEAF
TRBJ2-4,TRBV4-2,ASSQDWVGGSKNIQY
TRBJ1-1,TRBV7-3,ASSLYPREGNTEAF
TRBJ2-7,TRBV27,ASSFPGTEQY
TRBJ1-2,TRBV7-9,ASSLGAQGYT
TRBJ2-1,TRBV6-2/TRBV6-3,ASSYSGGGFNNEQF
TRBJ1-5,TRBV4-1,ASSQGGMAQPQH
TRBJ1-1,TRBV11-2,ASSPYGTVVDSGNTEAF
TRBJ1-2,TRBV9,ASSGGGETD
TRBJ2-5,TRBV7-4,ASSLARDPGETQY
TRBJ2-2,TRBV7-6,ASSTRKTQELELF
TRBJ2-2,TRBV7-6,ASSLWPGEDTGELF
TRBJ2-1,TRBV7-9,ASSWGLAHYNEQF
TRBJ2-5,TRBV27,ASSPTWGNRETQY
TRBJ1-4,TRBV7-2,ASSFWTGGNEKLF
TRBJ2-1,TRBV6-5,ASSPGTGPRNEQF
TRBJ1-6,TRBV10-2,ASSEGFSNSPLH
TRBJ2-2,TRBV7-9,ASSSSHTGGLNTGELF
TRBJ1-4,TRBV27,ASTTGQMPEKLF
TRBJ2-1,TRBV27,ASSLLYPPGGSYNEQF
TRBJ2-5,TRBV7-9,ASRGTSGQETQY
TRBJ1-2,TRBV4-1,ASSAWQGNYGYT
TRBJ2-1,TRBV7-9,ASSARAGSPEAYNEQF
TRBJ2-7,TRBV12-3/TRBV12-4,ASSPQGQGINEQY
TRBJ2-1,TRBV7-9,ASSSAGKTGGYNEQF
TRBJ1-1,TRBV4-1,ASSQDVSVNTEAF
TRBJ2-3,TRBV15,ATSRGGAGLTDTQY
TRBJ2-1,TRBV6-2/TRBV6-3,ASGDWGDEQF
TRBJ2-3,TRBV7-9,ASNVGFSRLPTDTQY
TRBJ2-5,TRBV29-1,SVESDGETQY
TRBJ2-1,TRBV5-1,ASSGTSGGVYNEQF
TRBJ2-2,TRBV29-1,SALGGQGENTGELF
TRBJ2-1,TRBV29-1,SVETSGAYNEQF
TRBJ2-1,TRBV12-3/TRBV12-4,ATTPDLRNEQF